This T cell receptor (beta chain) was documented in a study of blood T cell repertoires in COVID-19 (dated by TCRdb to about 2020). For the wider study: Collaborator samples came from the United States, Italy and Spain and covered acute and convalescent phases of COVID-19. The material from the prospective study consisted of cDNA or gDNA derived from T cells, B-cell-depleted T cells, or PBMCs. Deeply sampled blood TCRbeta repertoires from subjects exposed to, actively infected with, or recovered from COVID-19 were included in the dataset. The repertoires were made available in a free public database intended to serve as a resource for research on the immune response to SARS-CoV-2. Samples came from the ongoing ImmuneRACE study (first 160 participants) plus 1,254 subjects from 6 global collaborators. Nearly every sample came with metadata listing a de-identified subject ID, COVID-19 status, age in years and sex. HLA class I and class II types, where available, came from metadata supplied by the sample provider rather than from assay-based typing. Results and caveats for the whole study, not just this receptor: Clinical and demographic metadata were provided uncurated, with the amount varying by source and participant.

TCRbeta CDR3 regions were amplified from genomic DNA using the immunoSEQ Assay, a bias-controlled multiplex PCR. The study's processing was this. Nucleated cell counts per sample were estimated from amplification of reference gene primers within the assay. To quantify the absolute abundance of each unique TCRbeta CDR3 rearrangement, sequence reads were collapsed and filtered. For each sample, productive Simpson clonality was calculated by taking the square root of Simpson's diversity index across productive rearrangements. As stored in TCRdb, this immuneACCESS dataset retains in-frame rearrangements with V and J assigned. A fraction of the clones does not appear; measured against another copy, unresolved V genes explain less than half of the discrepancy, and the remainder lacks a known reason. V and J calls and clone size are as listed in that table; D and trimming were resolved from the DNA. Recorded for this sample are about 150,000 clones; more than 75% of them occurred a single time. The top ten constitute 2% to 2.5% of the sample.

V loses 2 bases of germline sequence and J loses 4 bases, and the interval between the two ends is 8 bases. Its CDR3 holds 13 amino acids, cysteine through phenylalanine. Only CDR3 DNA is held: 39 bases, read in frame from base 1. Another Seattle source contributed samples from volunteer blood donors who had recovered from COVID-19. Each collaborating institution followed its own protocols to collect whole blood in K2EDTA tubes. For TCRbeta analysis, collaborators shipped samples in one of three forms: frozen whole blood, isolated PBMCs, or DNA extracted from either of those sample types. In the case of this clone: No cognate antigen has been identified for it. One base away there is no much larger clone; base qualities are not given.

The sequence was collected from a man aged 50 to 60 who had recovered from COVID-19. Sample: peripheral blood. The rearrangement combines TRBV12-3 or TRBV12-4 with TRBJ1-2; the D gene is perhaps TRBD1, from 5 matching bases. The CDR3 is CASSLKGSYGYTF. The DNA sequence is as follows: TGTGCCAGCAGTTTAAAGGGGTCCTATGGCTACACCTTC.